The text below deals with one TCR beta chain. Its target is not known. The data stem from a study of human thymus T cells. Generated by immunoSEQ multiplex PCR, the TCRdb table keeps only in-frame clones and is missing some. The data show some 44,000 clones, 85% to 95% seen once. General study findings and limits: Gene usage for V and J segments appeared biased in thymic and blood repertoires.

Healthy Finnish infants undergoing corrective surgery for congenital heart defects were used as donors. Only four of the eight donors provided a 0.5-1 mL blood sample. Blood DNA came from all available leukocytes, not a fixed cell number. The source of this sequence is a girl under two years old with a congenital heart defect but otherwise immunologically healthy. The sequenced material came from blood.

CDR3 bases: TGTGCCAGCAGTTTAAGGGCGGGGAACACTGAAGCTTTCTTT. This codes for CASSLRAGNTEAFF. The chain employs TRBV27 and TRBJ1-1; D is unresolved. CDR1 and CDR2 from the germline V gene are MNHEY and SMNVEV (reference sequence). The ends were cut back, 2 bases at V and 1 base at J, with 8 bases in the middle. The CDR3 extends over 14 amino acids.